Sequencing of this T cell receptor (beta chain) was carried out in a study of OX40 agonist ivuxolimab in advanced cancers. The assay was immunoSEQ multiplex PCR, and TCRdb's table has in-frame clones only and misses some. The sample holds 60,000 to 65,000 clones; roughly 83% are singletons and the top ten take 0.6% to 0.8%. CDR1 and CDR2 (germline): LNHDA, SQIVND (reference sequence). The CDR3 spans 13 residues. Trimming cost V 10 bases and J 3 bases, with 12 bases left between them. Study-wide findings and caveats: Researchers did not determine the expanded peripheral T cells' antigen specificity. CD4+ and CD8+ blood T cells expanded clonally by week 6 at 0.1 to 3.0 mg/kg. Clonal expansion was among the lowest in partial responders at 0.1-3.0 mg/kg, especially CD8+. There were, on average, more expanded clones in CD8+ T cells than in CD4+.

Concerning this clone itself: Its antigen remains unidentified.

The sequencing here drew on CD4+ or CD8+ T cells sorted from blood, taken in a trial of the OX40 agonist ivuxolimab. V usage is TRBV19 and J usage is TRBJ1-4, with D uncertain. This clonotype originated in an adult with an advanced solid tumor such as melanoma, head and neck, liver or kidney cancer. The CDR3 DNA reads TGTGCCACCTCATTAGCAGCTAATGAAAAACTGTTTTTT. Translated: CATSLAANEKLFF.